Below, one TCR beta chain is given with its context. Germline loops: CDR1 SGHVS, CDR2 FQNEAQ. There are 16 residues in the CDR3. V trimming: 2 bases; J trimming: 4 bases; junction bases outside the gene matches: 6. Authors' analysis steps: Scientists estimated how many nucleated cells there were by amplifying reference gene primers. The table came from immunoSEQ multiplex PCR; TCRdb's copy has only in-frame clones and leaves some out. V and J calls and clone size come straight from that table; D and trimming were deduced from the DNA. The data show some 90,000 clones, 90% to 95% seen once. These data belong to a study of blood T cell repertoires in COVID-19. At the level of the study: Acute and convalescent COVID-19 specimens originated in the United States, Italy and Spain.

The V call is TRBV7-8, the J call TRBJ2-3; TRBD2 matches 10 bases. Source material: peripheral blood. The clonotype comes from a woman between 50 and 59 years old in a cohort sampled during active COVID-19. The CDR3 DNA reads TGTGCCAGCAGCTTATTAGCGGGAGGTTATGCAGATACGCAGTATTTT. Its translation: CASSLLAGGYADTQYF.